This is a list of T cell receptor beta chains from one sample in a study of T cells in Graves' hyperthyroidism and ophthalmopathy. Via MiXCR, TCRdb re-called the multiplex PCR reads, giving one row per CDR3 protein. The repertoire holds 500,000 or so distinct CDR3 sequences, approximately 17% seen once, with approximately 16% in the top ten. The material sequenced was blood. These receptors originate from a woman aged 18 to 35 with Graves' ophthalmopathy. CDR3s include the opening cysteine and the closing phenylalanine or tryptophan. Fields, in order: D gene, V gene, J gene, CDR3 protein. The D gene is left open where the match is weak.

-,TRBV30,TRBJ1-2,CACTDGHYGYTF
-,TRBV5-6,TRBJ1-2,CASSLVFYGYTF
-,TRBV2,TRBJ2-7,CASSPGQLIYEQYF
-,TRBV12-3/TRBV12-4,TRBJ2-2,CASSFIRDTGELFF
TRBD2,TRBV7-8,TRBJ2-3,CASSPSGLAGTDTQYF
TRBD1,TRBV10-3,TRBJ1-4,CAISEPGQGAYEKLFF
TRBD2,TRBV27,TRBJ2-1,CASRLTGAGYNEQFF
TRBD2,TRBV4-1,TRBJ2-4,CASSQGTSGGVVQYF
-,TRBV6-2/TRBV6-3,TRBJ2-7,CASSADWAYEQYF
-,TRBV10-3,TRBJ1-1,CAISDPSGPTEAFF
TRBD2,TRBV6-5,TRBJ2-7,CASSYSGLAGDYEQYF
-,TRBV27,TRBJ1-5,CARGDQPRDLRDQPQHF
TRBD1,TRBV11-3,TRBJ2-2,CASSPIGQGANTRELFF
-,TRBV4-1,TRBJ1-1,CASSQESEGTEAFF
-,TRBV10-3,TRBJ2-2,CAISGGGLLNTGELFF
-,TRBV7-2,TRBJ1-1,CASSLHGQEAFF
-,TRBV7-9,TRBJ1-2,CASSLGTAARYTF
-,TRBV6-5,TRBJ2-7,CASSFRPGEQYF
-,TRBV2,TRBJ2-2,CASDTGNTGELFF
-,TRBV19,TRBJ1-3,CASTDSGGSTIYF
-,TRBV25-1,TRBJ1-3,CASSGFGGTNTIYF
-,TRBV6-2/TRBV6-3,TRBJ2-7,CASREANGAYEQYF
TRBD2,TRBV14,TRBJ2-1,CASSQGLSGLAYNEQFF
TRBD2,TRBV6-1,TRBJ2-7,CASSGASGSLSYEQYF
-,TRBV4-1,TRBJ2-7,CASSQDIGTYEQYF
TRBD1,TRBV11-3,TRBJ2-5,CASSGDRGGQETQYF
TRBD2,TRBV20-1,TRBJ2-3,CSARDRGRGTDTQYF
TRBD1,TRBV19,TRBJ2-1,CASRGGQAGINEQFF
-,TRBV18,TRBJ2-3,CASSSLNSDTQYF
-,TRBV7-2,TRBJ1-3,CASSLGDVSGSTIYF
-,TRBV6-1,TRBJ1-4,CASVLTGRRNEKLFF
TRBD2,TRBV7-3,TRBJ2-3,CASSPPQREGTDTQYF
TRBD2,TRBV28,TRBJ2-3,CASSSRTSGSDTQYF